One and the same sample provided the 14 T cell receptor beta chains below, sequenced in a study of blood T cell repertoires in COVID-19. The method was immunoSEQ multiplex PCR; TCRdb's version includes in-frame clones alone and lacks a portion of them. The table includes roughly 160,000 clones, about 80% detected once. The sequenced material came from PBMCs or T cells enriched from blood (not recorded which). The receptors originated from a middle-aged man who had recovered from COVID-19.

This clone was counted once. The chain employs TRBV18 and TRBJ2-1; TRBD2 aligns across 8 bases. V was clipped by 3 bases and J by 7 bases; unmatched bases: 2. This CDR3 contains 13 residues. Germline V gene data show CDR1 as KGHSH and CDR2 as LQKENI. As DNA, the CDR3 is TGTGCCAGCTCACCCAGACTAGCGAATGAGCAGTTCTTC. Translated, it gives CASSPRLANEQFF. Combining the CDR3 with reference TRBV18 and TRBJ2-1 gives the whole variable domain NAGVMQNPRHLVRRRGQEARLRCSPMKGHSHVYWYRQLPEEGLKFMVYLQKENIIDESGMPKERFSAEFPKEGPSILRIQQVVRGDSAAYFCASSPRLANEQFFGPGTRLTVL.

J is TRBJ1-2 and V is TRBV6-5; D unresolved. Germline CDR1 and CDR2: MNHEY and SVGAGI. This CDR3 contains 12 residues. Trimming took 2 bases from V and 8 from J, leaving 9 bases between them. CDR3 residues: CASSYGRQGYTF. The CDR3 DNA is TGTGCCAGCAGTTACGGCAGGCAGGGCTACACCTTC.

This clone has just one count. The gene calls are TRBV28 and TRBJ1-4; possibly TRBD1 for D (6 bases). CDR3 length equals 13 residues. Germline values: CDR1 MDHEN, CDR2 SYDVKM. The germline V and J ends were trimmed by 6 bases and 3 bases, with 8 bases remaining between them. In DNA form, the CDR3 reads TGTGCCAGCAGAAGACAGGCTAATGAAAAACTGTTTTTT. It specifies CASRRQANEKLFF.

V gene TRBV7-2 combines with J gene TRBJ1-5; D may be TRBD1 (6 bases). The germline CDR1 and CDR2 sequences are SGHTA and FQGNSA. The V and J ends lost 3 bases and 6 bases respectively, with 9 bases between them. The CDR3 is made up of 13 amino acids. For the CDR3, the DNA is TGTGCCAGCAGCTTCACAGGGAGTCAGCCCCAGCATTTT. It codes for CASSFTGSQPQHF.

The V gene is TRBV6-5, the J gene TRBJ1-6, with D perhaps TRBD1 (5 bases). This CDR3 region has 15 residues. V dropped 6 bases and J dropped 4 bases, with 13 bases sitting between them. Germline V gene lookup returns CDR1 MNHEY and CDR2 SVGAGI. CDR3 DNA sequence: TGTGCCAGCAGGAGCGGGACCTTGTATAATTCACCCCTCCACTTT. This sequence encodes CASRSGTLYNSPLHF.

This rearrangement joins TRBV3-1 (or the pseudogene TRBV3-2) to TRBJ2-3; D may be TRBD1 (6 bases). The V end lost 5 bases, the J end lost 1 base, and 16 bases lay between the germline ends. CDR1 is LGHDT, CDR2 YNNKEL, per germline (reference sequence). The CDR3 is made up of 16 amino acids. The CDR3 DNA is TGTGCCAGCAGCTCGGGGTGGGGGCCGGGCACAGATACGCAGTATTTT. Residues: CASSSGWGPGTDTQYF.

This clone was found once. The chain links TRBV11-2 to TRBJ2-7, with D perhaps matching TRBD1 (5 bases). V shed 3 bases and J shed 2 bases, with 14 bases lying between them. Germline CDR1 is SGHAT and CDR2 is FQNNGV. The CDR3 is made up of 15 amino acids. The CDR3 DNA sequence: TGTGCCAGCAGCTTGACAGCCGGTACCACCTACGAGCAGTACTTC. Its protein is CASSLTAGTTYEQYF. Full variable domain (rest looked up from reference TRBV11-2 and TRBJ2-7): EAGVAQSPRYKIIEKRQSVAFWCNPISGHATLYWYQQILGQGPKLLIQFQNNGVVDDSQLPKDRFSAERLKGVDSTLKIQPAKLEDSAVYLCASSLTAGTTYEQYFGPGTRLTVT.

The rearrangement links TRBV5-6 to TRBJ1-1; TRBD1 matches 7 bases. The CDR3 sequence is 14 residues long. Looked up from germline, CDR1 is SGHDT and CDR2 is YYEEEE. With V trimmed by 5 bases and J by 3 bases, 7 bases remained unmatched. The CDR3: CASRLTGEDTEAFF. CDR3 nucleotide sequence: TGTGCCAGCAGGCTAACAGGGGAGGACACTGAAGCTTTCTTT.

CDR3 in DNA: TGTGCCAGTAGTATGTTTTTACAGGGGAGTAATTCACCTGCTATCCCCCTCCACTTT. Its protein is CASSMFLQGSNSPAIPLHF. The chain links TRBV19 to TRBJ1-6; 7 positions match TRBD1. V shed 3 bases, J shed 13 bases, and the junction held 24 bases outside the gene matches. Germline values: CDR1 LNHDA, CDR2 SQIVND (reference sequence). The CDR3 contains 19 residues.

As to this clone: Other DNA sequences in the same sample also yield this CDR3. The chain carries TRBV7-3 and TRBJ2-5; D gene unclear. Germline lookup yields CDR1 SGHTA and CDR2 FQGTGA. The CDR3 length is 13 residues. The V and J ends lost 6 bases and 2 bases respectively, with 10 bases between them. The CDR3 region is CASSLRRQETQYF. DNA of the CDR3: TGTGCCAGCAGTCTTCGGAGACAAGAGACCCAGTACTTC.

This chain uses TRBV2 with TRBJ2-5, with TRBD1 matching over 10 bases. From germline, CDR1 is SNHLY and CDR2 FYNNEI. The CDR3 has 14 amino acids. With V trimmed by 6 bases and J by 3 bases, 4 bases remained unmatched. CDR3 bases: TGTGCCAGCAGCGCCGGGACAGGGGAAGAGACCCAGTACTTC. This codes for CASSAGTGEETQYF. The variable domain in full, with the rest retrieved from reference TRBV2 and TRBJ2-5, is EPEVTQTPSHQVTQMGQEVILRCVPISNHLYFYWYRQILGQKVEFLVSFYNNEISEKSEIFDDQFSVERPDGSNFTLKIRSTKLEDSAMYFCASSAGTGEETQYFGPGTRLLVL.

This chain links TRBV5-1 with TRBJ2-2; TRBD1 aligns across 7 bases. This CDR3 is 16 amino acids long. In germline, CDR1 is SGHRS, CDR2 YFSETQ. The V segment lost 4 bases and the J segment 0 bases; nucleotides outside the gene matches: 6. The CDR3 bases are TGCGCCAGCAGCCCAAACGGACAGGCGAACACCGGGGAGCTGTTTTTT. Translating it yields CASSPNGQANTGELFF. Supplemented by reference TRBV5-1 and TRBJ2-2, the full variable domain reads KAGVTQTPRYLIKTRGQQVTLSCSPISGHRSVSWYQQTPGQGLQFLFEYFSETQRNKGNFPGRFSGRQFSNSRSEMNVSTLELGDSALYLCASSPNGQANTGELFFGEGSRLTVL.

The rearrangement joins TRBV15 to TRBJ2-6; D is ambiguous. Trimming left V 0 bases short and J 1 base short, with 16 bases between. The CDR3 has 19 residues. Per germline, CDR1 LNHNV and CDR2 YYDKDF (reference sequence). This CDR3 is CATSRDGRVTESGANVLTF. For the CDR3, the DNA is TGTGCCACCAGCAGAGATGGCCGGGTGACTGAATCTGGGGCCAACGTCCTGACTTTC.

The rearrangement uses TRBV11-3 and TRBJ2-5; D remains unclear. Trimming removed 5 bases from V and 1 base from J, with 8 bases in between. Germline assignment: CDR1 SGHNT and CDR2 YENEEA. This CDR3 is built from 13 residues. CDR3 region: CASSRTIQETQYF. The CDR3 DNA follows: TGTGCCAGCAGCAGAACTATCCAAGAGACCCAGTACTTC.